These T cell receptor beta chains were read from a single sample in a study of control samples from healthy donors and cancer patients. The method was immunoSEQ multiplex PCR; TCRdb's version includes in-frame clones alone and lacks a portion of them. The sample comprises 150,000 to 200,000 clones, roughly 89% of which are singletons, and 1.1% to 1.5% rests with the top ten. Specimen: blood. Every receptor here comes from a woman in her forties or fifties in good health. CDR3s include the opening cysteine and the closing phenylalanine or tryptophan. D genes are given only for firm matches. Only part of the rows carry a size: once, few, many, or a class if the clone is expanded.

.	TRBV14	TRBJ2-1	once	14	CASSQGLANNEQFF	TGTGCCAGCAGCCAAGGGCTAGCGAACAATGAGCAGTTCTTC
.	TRBV19	TRBJ1-3	.	18	CASSMRQGTDLSGNTIYF	TGTGCCAGTAGTATGCGGCAGGGGACCGACCTCTCTGGAAACACCATATATTTT
TRBD1	TRBV7-2	TRBJ2-1	.	18	CASSFRLRDRVGYNEQFF	TGTGCCAGCAGCTTTCGCCTCCGGGACAGGGTGGGCTACAATGAGCAGTTCTTC
TRBD1	TRBV28	TRBJ2-7	.	15	CASSWWDRGSYEQYF	TGTGCCAGCAGTTGGTGGGACAGGGGCTCCTACGAGCAGTACTTC
.	TRBV7-6	TRBJ1-6	.	16	CASSLEGQGYNSPLHF	TGTGCCAGCAGCTTAGAAGGCCAGGGGTATAATTCACCCCTCCACTTT
TRBD1	TRBV5-1	TRBJ2-3	once	15	CASSWTGVGTDTQYF	TGCGCCAGCAGTTGGACAGGGGTCGGCACAGATACGCAGTATTTT
.	TRBV10-3	TRBJ2-2	once	14	CALGDHSATGELFF	TGTGCCCTCGGAGACCACTCGGCCACCGGGGAGCTGTTTTTT
TRBD1	TRBV24-1	TRBJ2-1	.	16	CATSDRMTGVGNEQFF	TGTGCCACCAGTGACCGAATGACAGGGGTAGGGAATGAGCAGTTCTTC
.	TRBV18	TRBJ2-5	.	13	CASSPQGAETQYF	TGTGCCAGCTCACCACAAGGGGCGGAGACCCAGTACTTC
.	TRBV6-5	TRBJ2-7	.	11	CASSFGAEQYF	TGTGCCAGCAGTTTTGGGGCCGAGCAGTACTTC
TRBD1	TRBV28	TRBJ1-2	.	15	CASSLGIRQGHGYTF	TGTGCCAGCAGTTTAGGGATACGACAGGGCCATGGCTACACCTTC
TRBD1	TRBV25-1	TRBJ1-2	.	12	CASSLGQGGYTF	TGTGCCAGCAGCTTGGGACAGGGGGGCTACACCTTC
.	TRBV6-4	TRBJ1-1	.	12	CASSSRRTEAFF	TGTGCCAGCAGCTCTCGACGCACTGAAGCTTTCTTT
TRBD1	TRBV4-2	TRBJ2-3	.	14	CASSQDQGVNTQYF	TGTGCCAGCAGCCAAGATCAGGGGGTGAATACGCAGTATTTT